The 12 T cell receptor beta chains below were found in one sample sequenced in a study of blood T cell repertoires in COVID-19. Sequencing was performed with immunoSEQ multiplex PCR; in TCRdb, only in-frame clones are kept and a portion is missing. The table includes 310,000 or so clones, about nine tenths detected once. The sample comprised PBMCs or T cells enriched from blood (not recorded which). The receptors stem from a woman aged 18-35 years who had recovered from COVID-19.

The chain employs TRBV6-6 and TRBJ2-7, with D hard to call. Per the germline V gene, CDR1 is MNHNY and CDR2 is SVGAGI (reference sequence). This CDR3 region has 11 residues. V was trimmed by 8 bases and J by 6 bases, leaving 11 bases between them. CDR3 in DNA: TGTGCCAGCCAGGCGACCCGCGAGCAGTACTTC. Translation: CASQATREQYF.

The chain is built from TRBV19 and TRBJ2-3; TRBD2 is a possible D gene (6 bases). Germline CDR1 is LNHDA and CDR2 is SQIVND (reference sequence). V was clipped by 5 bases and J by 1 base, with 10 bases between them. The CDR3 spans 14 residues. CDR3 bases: TGTGCCAGTAGTGCGGGGATGGGCACAGATACGCAGTATTTT. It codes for CASSAGMGTDTQYF.

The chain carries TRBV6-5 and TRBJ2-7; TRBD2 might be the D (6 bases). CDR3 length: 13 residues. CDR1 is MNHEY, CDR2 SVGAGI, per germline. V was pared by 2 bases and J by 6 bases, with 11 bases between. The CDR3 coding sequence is TGTGCCAGCAGTTACCGGGGGAGTAGCGAGCAGTACTTC. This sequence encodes CASSYRGSSEQYF.

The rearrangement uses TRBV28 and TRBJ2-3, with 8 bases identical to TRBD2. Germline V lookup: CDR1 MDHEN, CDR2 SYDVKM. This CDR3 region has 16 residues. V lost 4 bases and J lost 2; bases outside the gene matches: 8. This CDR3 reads CASSSAGGLFTDTQYF. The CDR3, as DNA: TGTGCCAGCAGTTCGGCGGGAGGTCTATTCACAGATACGCAGTATTTT.

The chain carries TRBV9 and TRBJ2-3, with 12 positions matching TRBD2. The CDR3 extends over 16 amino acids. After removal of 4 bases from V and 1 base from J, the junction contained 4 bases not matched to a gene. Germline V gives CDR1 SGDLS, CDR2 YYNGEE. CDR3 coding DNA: TGTGCCAGCAGCCCGTGGACTAGCGGGGGCACAGATACGCAGTATTTT. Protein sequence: CASSPWTSGGTDTQYF.

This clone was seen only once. DNA of the CDR3: TGCAGCGCCGCGAGAGCTAACTATGGCTACACCTTC. Translation gives CSAARANYGYTF. The J gene is TRBJ1-2, the V gene TRBV29-1; D unresolved. This CDR3 is built from 12 residues. The germline V gene encodes CDR1 SQVTM and CDR2 ANQGSEA. V shed 7 bases and J shed 0 bases, with 9 bases lying between them.

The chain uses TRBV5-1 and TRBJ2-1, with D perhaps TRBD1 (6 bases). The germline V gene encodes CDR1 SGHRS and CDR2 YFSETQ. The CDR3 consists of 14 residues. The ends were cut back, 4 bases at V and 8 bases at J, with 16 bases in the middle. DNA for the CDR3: TGCGCCAGCAGCCGGGCCAGGGGCTGGGATGAGCAGTTCTTC. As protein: CASSRARGWDEQFF.

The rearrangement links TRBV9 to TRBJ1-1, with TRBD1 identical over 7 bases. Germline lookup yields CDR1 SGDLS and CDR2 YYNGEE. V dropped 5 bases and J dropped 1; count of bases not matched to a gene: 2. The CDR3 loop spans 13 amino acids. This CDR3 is CASSGTENTEAFF. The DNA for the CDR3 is TGTGCCAGCAGTGGGACAGAGAACACTGAAGCTTTCTTT.

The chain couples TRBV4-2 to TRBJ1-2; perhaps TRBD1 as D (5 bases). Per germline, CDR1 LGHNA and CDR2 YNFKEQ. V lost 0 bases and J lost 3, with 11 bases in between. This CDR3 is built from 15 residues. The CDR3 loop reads CASSQDRDSYYGYTF. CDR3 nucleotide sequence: TGTGCCAGCAGCCAAGACCGGGACTCATACTATGGCTACACCTTC.

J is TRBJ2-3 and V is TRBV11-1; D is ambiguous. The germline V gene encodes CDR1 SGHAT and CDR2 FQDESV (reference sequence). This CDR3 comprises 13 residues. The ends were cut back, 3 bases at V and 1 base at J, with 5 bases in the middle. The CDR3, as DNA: TGTGCCAGCAGCTTGGCTGGCACAGATACGCAGTATTTT. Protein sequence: CASSLAGTDTQYF.

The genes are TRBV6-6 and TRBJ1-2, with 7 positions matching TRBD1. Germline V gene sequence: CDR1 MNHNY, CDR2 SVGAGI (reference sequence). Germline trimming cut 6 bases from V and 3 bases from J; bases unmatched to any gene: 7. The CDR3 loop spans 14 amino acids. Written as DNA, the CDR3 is TGTGCCAGCAGCGCGCGTGACAGGGACTATGGCTACACCTTC. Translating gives CASSARDRDYGYTF.

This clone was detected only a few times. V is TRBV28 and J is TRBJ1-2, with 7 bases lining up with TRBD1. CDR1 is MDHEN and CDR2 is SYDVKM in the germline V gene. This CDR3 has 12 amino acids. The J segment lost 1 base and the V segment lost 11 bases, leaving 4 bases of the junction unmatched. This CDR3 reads CASNRGNYGYTF. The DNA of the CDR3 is TGTGCCTCCAACAGGGGTAACTATGGCTACACCTTC.